This paragraph reports one T cell receptor (beta chain). The CDR3 has 15 amino acids. J was trimmed by 2 bases and V by 1 base; bases with no gene match: 3. Germline V gene lookup returns CDR1 SGDLS and CDR2 YYNGEE. The data stem from a study of blood T cell repertoires in COVID-19. Study-wide background: The samples span acute and convalescent COVID-19 from the United States, Italy and Spain. The cDNA or gDNA used as material had been derived from T cells, B-cell-depleted T cells, or PBMCs.

As handled by the study authors: Researchers report that nucleated cell counts were estimated from reference gene primer amplification. The data were produced by immunoSEQ multiplex PCR, yet TCRdb's version contains in-frame clones alone and is incomplete. V, J and clone size are those of that table, while D and trimming were read from the DNA. The repertoire has tens of thousands of clones, approximately 88% of them found once; the top ten carry over 2%. The chain combines TRBV9 with TRBJ2-3; TRBD2 aligns across 8 bases. The TCR comes from a human donor in a cohort sampled during active COVID-19. The sample taken for sequencing was peripheral blood. The CDR3 DNA reads TGTGCCAGCAGCGTAACGGGGGGGGACACAGATACGCAGTATTTT. Protein product: CASSVTGGDTDTQYF.